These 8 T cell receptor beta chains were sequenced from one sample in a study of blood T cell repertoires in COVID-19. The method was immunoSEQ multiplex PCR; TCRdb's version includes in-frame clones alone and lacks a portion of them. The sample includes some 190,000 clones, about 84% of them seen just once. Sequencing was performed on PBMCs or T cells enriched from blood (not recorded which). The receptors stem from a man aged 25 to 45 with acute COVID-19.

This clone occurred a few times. CDR3 nucleotides: TGTGCCAGCAGTATAGGAGGCGAGCAGTACTTC. It codes for CASSIGGEQYF. The rearrangement joins TRBV2 to TRBJ2-7; D may be TRBD2 (5 bases). This CDR3 has 11 residues. V was pared by 5 bases and J by 6 bases, with 8 bases between. Germline V lookup: CDR1 SNHLY, CDR2 FYNNEI.

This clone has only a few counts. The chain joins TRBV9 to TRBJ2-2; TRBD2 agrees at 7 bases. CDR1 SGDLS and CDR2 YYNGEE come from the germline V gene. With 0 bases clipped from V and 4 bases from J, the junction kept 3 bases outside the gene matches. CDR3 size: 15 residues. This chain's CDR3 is CASSVEGLRTGELFF. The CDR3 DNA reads TGTGCCAGCAGCGTAGAGGGACTACGCACCGGGGAGCTGTTTTTT.

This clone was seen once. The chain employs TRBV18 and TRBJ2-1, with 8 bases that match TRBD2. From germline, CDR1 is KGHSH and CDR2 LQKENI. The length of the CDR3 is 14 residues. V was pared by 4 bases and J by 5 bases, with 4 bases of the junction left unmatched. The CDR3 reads CASSQSGGNNEQFF. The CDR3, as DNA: TGTGCCAGCTCACAGAGCGGGGGAAACAATGAGCAGTTCTTC.

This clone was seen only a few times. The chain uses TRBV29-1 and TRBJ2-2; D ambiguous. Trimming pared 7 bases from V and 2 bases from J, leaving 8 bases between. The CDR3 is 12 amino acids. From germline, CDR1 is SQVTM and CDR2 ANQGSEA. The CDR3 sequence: CSAQINTGELFF. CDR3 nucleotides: TGCAGCGCACAGATAAACACCGGGGAGCTGTTTTTT.

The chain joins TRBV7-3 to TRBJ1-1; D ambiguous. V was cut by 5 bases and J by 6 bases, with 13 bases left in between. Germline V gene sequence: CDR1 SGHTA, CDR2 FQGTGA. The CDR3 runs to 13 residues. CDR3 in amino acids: CASSPNGMAEAFF. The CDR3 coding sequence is TGTGCCAGCAGCCCGAACGGGATGGCTGAAGCTTTCTTT.

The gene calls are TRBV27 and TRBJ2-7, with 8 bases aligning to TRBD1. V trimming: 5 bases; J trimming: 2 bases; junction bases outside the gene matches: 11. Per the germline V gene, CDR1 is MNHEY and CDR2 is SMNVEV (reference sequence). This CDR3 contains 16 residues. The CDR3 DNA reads TGTGCCAGCAGTCCCGGGCAGACAGGGGACACCTACGAGCAGTACTTC. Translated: CASSPGQTGDTYEQYF.

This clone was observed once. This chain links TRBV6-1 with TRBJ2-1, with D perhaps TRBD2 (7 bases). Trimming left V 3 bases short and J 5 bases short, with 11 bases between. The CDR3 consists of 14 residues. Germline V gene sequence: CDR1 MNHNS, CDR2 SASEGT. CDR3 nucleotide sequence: TGTGCCAGCAGTGATTGGGGGGGGCACAATGAGCAGTTCTTC. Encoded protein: CASSDWGGHNEQFF.

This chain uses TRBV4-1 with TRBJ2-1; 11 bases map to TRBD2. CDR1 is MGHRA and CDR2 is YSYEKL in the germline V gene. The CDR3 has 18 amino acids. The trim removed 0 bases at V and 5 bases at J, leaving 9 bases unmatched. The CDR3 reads CASSQDSASGGTNNEQFF. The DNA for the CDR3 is TGCGCCAGCAGCCAAGATTCAGCTAGCGGGGGGACAAACAATGAGCAGTTCTTC.